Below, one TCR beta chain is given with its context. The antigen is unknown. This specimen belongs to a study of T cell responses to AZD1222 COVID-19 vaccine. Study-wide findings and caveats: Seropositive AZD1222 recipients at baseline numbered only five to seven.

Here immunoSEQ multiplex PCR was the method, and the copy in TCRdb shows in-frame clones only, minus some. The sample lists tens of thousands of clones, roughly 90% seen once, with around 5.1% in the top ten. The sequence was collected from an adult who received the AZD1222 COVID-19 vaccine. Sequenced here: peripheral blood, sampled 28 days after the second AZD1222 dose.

This CDR3 is CASSLGGAGGHNEQFF. The CDR3 DNA sequence: TGCGCCAGCAGCTTGGGGGGAGCGGGAGGTCACAATGAGCAGTTCTTC. This sequence joins TRBV5-1 and TRBJ2-1, with 9 bases identical to TRBD2. V lost 0 bases to trimming and J lost 5 bases; unmatched junction nucleotides: 6. The CDR3 spans 16 residues. Germline-derived CDR1 and CDR2 are SGHRS and YFSETQ.